The T cell receptor (beta chain) under discussion was sequenced for a study of early T cells in non-severe SARS-CoV-2 infection. At the level of the study: The authors sequenced bulk RNA from unsorted whole blood, leaving chains unpaired. Findings of the study overall: The matching step, a VDJdb search, favored anti-spike CD8 responses and missed private and CD4 specificities.

As for this clonotype: Its cognate antigen is unknown.

Germline V gives CDR1 LGHNA, CDR2 YSLEER. V gave up 0 bases and J gave up 8 bases; unmatched junction bases: 11. CDR3 size: 17 residues. Individual cDNA molecules were tagged with unique molecular identifiers. TCRdb re-called the 5' RACE reads with MiXCR, one entry per CDR3 protein. The table lists tens of thousands of distinct CDR3 sequences, about 5.2% of them singletons. The sequencing sample was made of whole blood. The chain couples TRBV4-3 to TRBJ2-3; 10 nucleotides line up with TRBD2. This TCR was recovered from an adult who was a healthcare worker with PCR-confirmed SARS-CoV-2 infection or an uninfected control (not recorded which). The DNA of the CDR3 is TGCGCCAGCAGCCAAGATTTTGGAGCGGGAGGGCCCCGTACGCAGTATTTT. Its protein product is CASSQDFGAGGPRTQYF.